Given below is one T cell receptor beta chain in context. What it binds is unknown. These data are taken from a study of cytomegalovirus exposure and HLA in healthy donors. Across the study: Among the roughly 400 genotyped donors, more than 70% were placed in the Caucasian-associated ancestry cluster. Study-level findings and limits: The classifier was said to identify cytomegalovirus status with high specificity and sensitivity. In terms of immune exposure information, only CMV serostatus was available.

A multiplex PCR was run with 60 Vbeta primers and 13 Jbeta primers. TCRdb keeps only in-frame clones here, not all; method: immunoSEQ multiplex PCR. The profile shows around 90,000 clones, roughly 77% of them singletons. The V end lost 2 bases, the J end lost 7 bases, and 15 bases lay between the germline ends. The CDR3 is 15 residues long. Germline V gives CDR1 SGHTA, CDR2 FQGNSA. The sequence came from a young man in good health and CMV-seronegative. The V and J genes are TRBV7-2 and TRBJ2-1; D perhaps matches TRBD2 (5 bases). Source material: PBMCs. The CDR3 DNA follows: TGTGCCAGCAGCTTACGGTGGGCGCGGGTTAATGAGCAGTTCTTC. This encodes CASSLRWARVNEQFF.